A single sample is the source of the 30 T cell receptor beta chains below, sequenced in a study of T cells after yellow fever vaccination. TCRdb reprocessed the 5' RACE reads with MiXCR, giving one entry per CDR3 protein. The sample has approximately 93,000 distinct CDR3 sequences; about 5.8% are singletons. The sample was CD8+ T cells sorted from PBMCs, taken 10 days after the yellow fever booster vaccination. Receptors originate from a man aged 18-30 years who received the YFV17D yellow fever vaccine.

This clonotype appeared many times. The J gene is TRBJ2-7, the V gene TRBV12-3 or TRBV12-4; 8 bases are a match to TRBD2. This CDR3 comprises 15 residues. The V and J ends lost 3 bases and 7 bases, in that order; junction bases with no gene match: 11. The CDR3 nucleotides are TGTGCCAGCAGTTTGGGACTAGTTTTTTTGAAAGAGCAGTACTTC. Its protein is CASSLGLVFLKEQYF.

The chain is built from TRBV4-1 and TRBJ1-2, with 8 bases aligning to TRBD1. Trimming at V came to 3 bases and at J to 4 bases, leaving 4 bases not matched to a gene. The CDR3 length is 14 residues. Germline V gene data show CDR1 as MGHRA and CDR2 as YSYEKL. The CDR3 sequence: CASSHGDRPYGYTF. The CDR3 DNA is TGCGCCAGCAGCCATGGGGACAGGCCCTATGGCTACACCTTC.

In this sample, this clonotype turned up a few times. The V and J genes are TRBV7-3 and TRBJ2-5, with 10 bases that match TRBD1. The CDR3 is 15 residues long. From germline, CDR1 is SGHTA and CDR2 FQGTGA. Trimming at V came to 7 bases and at J to 2 bases, leaving 7 bases not matched to a gene. The CDR3 nucleotides are TGTGCCAGCAAGAGGACAGGGGGTCTACAAGAGACCCAGTACTTC. As protein: CASKRTGGLQETQYF. Using reference TRBV7-3 and TRBJ2-5 for the parts outside the CDR3, the full variable domain is GAGVSQTPSNKVTEKGKYVELRCDPISGHTALYWYRQSLGQGPEFLIYFQGTGAADDSGLPNDRFFAVRPEGSVSTLKIQRTERGDSAVYLCASKRTGGLQETQYFGPGTRLLVL.

The rearrangement joins TRBV3-1 to TRBJ2-3; a possible D gene is TRBD2 (6 bases). There are 14 residues in the CDR3. The V gene's germline CDR1 is LGHDT and CDR2 YNNKEL (reference sequence). Trimming pared 4 bases from V and 2 bases from J, leaving 10 bases between. This CDR3 reads CASSPGLFTDTQYF. CDR3 DNA sequence: TGTGCCAGCAGCCCGGGACTCTTCACAGATACGCAGTATTTT.

This clonotype has a count of ten or more. V and J are TRBV6-5 and TRBJ2-3; no clear D. The germline gives CDR1 MNHEY, CDR2 SVGAGI. The V gene lost 0 bases and the J gene lost 5 bases, with 9 bases spanning the gap. The CDR3 totals 14 residues. Written as DNA, the CDR3 is TGTGCCAGCAGTTACTCGGCAGGCGGAGATACGCAGTATTTT. This gives the protein CASSYSAGGDTQYF.

This clonotype was counted a few times. The chain has TRBV7-6 and TRBJ2-1; 8 bases line up with TRBD1. Trimming removed 6 bases from V and 4 bases from J; junction bases left unmatched: 17. The CDR3 consists of 18 residues. Per germline, CDR1 SGHVS and CDR2 FNYEAQ. The CDR3 loop reads CASSLISGQEIKYNEQFF. The CDR3 DNA sequence: TGTGCCAGCAGTCTCATATCGGGACAGGAAATCAAGTACAATGAGCAGTTCTTC. The variable domain in full, completed from reference TRBV7-6 and TRBJ2-1, reads GAGVSQSPRYKVTKRGQDVALRCDPISGHVSLYWYRQALGQGPEFLTYFNYEAQQDKSGLPNDRFSAERPEGSISTLTIQRTEQRDSAMYRCASSLISGQEIKYNEQFFGPGTRLTVL.

This clonotype has ten or more counts. J is TRBJ1-1 and V is TRBV30; D remains unclear. V was trimmed by 0 bases and J by 0 bases, leaving 8 bases between them. The germline CDR1 and CDR2 sequences are GTSNPN and SVGIG (reference sequence). This CDR3 has 14 amino acids. The CDR3 DNA sequence: TGTGCCTGGAGTGTATCCAGCATGAACACTGAAGCTTTCTTT. Translated: CAWSVSSMNTEAFF.

V is TRBV4-2 and J is TRBJ2-7; D might be TRBD2 (6 bases). The CDR3 has 16 residues. The V and J ends lost 5 bases and 3 bases respectively, with 20 bases between them. Germline-derived CDR1 and CDR2 are LGHNA and YNFKEQ. The CDR3 sequence is CASSWAGGGSDYEQYF. The DNA of the CDR3 is TGTGCCAGCAGCTGGGCAGGTGGAGGGAGCGACTACGAGCAGTACTTC.

The V call is TRBV7-9, the J call TRBJ2-5; the D is unclear. Trimming left V 3 bases short and J 2 bases short, with 19 bases between. Germline-derived CDR1 and CDR2 are SEHNR and FQNEAQ (reference sequence). The CDR3 consists of 17 residues. CDR3 coding DNA: TGTGCCAGCAGCTTCCCAGCAGTGGCGGATACACAAGAGACCCAGTACTTC. It encodes CASSFPAVADTQETQYF. Variable domain in full (rest from reference TRBV7-9 and TRBJ2-5): DTGVSQNPRHKITKRGQNVTFRCDPISEHNRLYWYRQTLGQGPEFLTYFQNEAQLEKSRLLSDRFSAERPKGSFSTLEIQRTEQGDSAMYLCASSFPAVADTQETQYFGPGTRLLVL.

V and J are TRBV7-6 and TRBJ2-1, with D tentatively TRBD1 (6 bases). Trimming took 5 bases from V and 6 from J, leaving 14 bases between them. Germline CDR1 is SGHVS and CDR2 is FNYEAQ. The length of the CDR3 is 14 residues. CDR3 in DNA: TGTGCCAGCAGCCCAGGACAGTTAAGCAATGAGCAGTTCTTC. Translation gives CASSPGQLSNEQFF.

The rearrangement links TRBV3-1 to TRBJ2-3; D is possibly TRBD2 (5 bases). The CDR3 totals 16 residues. V lost 4 bases and J lost 4, with 18 bases in between. In germline, CDR1 is LGHDT, CDR2 YNNKEL (reference sequence). Here the CDR3 DNA reads TGTGCCAGCAGCCGAGACCCGGCGAAGGAGGCAGATACGCAGTATTTT. This sequence encodes CASSRDPAKEADTQYF.

This clonotype was seen a few times. V gene TRBV28 combines with J gene TRBJ1-1; TRBD1 matches at 8 bases. Germline V gives CDR1 MDHEN, CDR2 SYDVKM. There are 14 residues in the CDR3. J was trimmed by 5 bases and V by 3 bases; bases with no gene match: 5. This chain's CDR3 is CASSFQGARTEAFF. As DNA, the CDR3 is TGTGCCAGCAGTTTTCAGGGGGCGAGGACTGAAGCTTTCTTT.

This clonotype has only a few counts. The chain employs TRBV4-3 and TRBJ2-7; possibly TRBD2 for D (5 bases). The CDR3 is made up of 15 amino acids. Germline V gene data show CDR1 as LGHNA and CDR2 as YSLEER. V lost 1 base to trimming and J lost 0 bases, with 10 bases between them. Written as DNA, the CDR3 is TGCGCCAGCAGCCAAGGAGTCGGGGTCTCCTACGAGCAGTACTTC. Translated: CASSQGVGVSYEQYF.

This clonotype occurred a few times. The chain is built from TRBV7-8 and TRBJ1-5; D perhaps matches TRBD1 (6 bases). CDR3 size: 15 residues. Between the trimmed V and J ends, which lost 1 base and 4 bases, there was a span of 11 bases. CDR1 is SGHVS, CDR2 FQNEAQ, per germline. For the CDR3, the DNA is TGTGCCAGCAGCTTAGAGGGGGGCTTAAATCAGCCCCAGCATTTT. It encodes CASSLEGGLNQPQHF. The complete variable domain, with remaining parts taken from reference TRBV7-8 and TRBJ1-5, reads GAGVSQSPRYKVAKRGQDVALRCDPISGHVSLFWYQQALGQGPEFLTYFQNEAQLDKSGLPSDRFFAERPEGSVSTLKIQRTQQEDSAVYLCASSLEGGLNQPQHFGDGTRLSIL.

This clonotype was counted between two and nine times. V usage is TRBV7-9 and J usage is TRBJ2-7; D gene ambiguous. Germline assignment: CDR1 SEHNR and CDR2 FQNEAQ (reference sequence). This CDR3 is built from 13 residues. Trimming pared 6 bases from V and 2 bases from J, leaving 11 bases between. This CDR3 is CASRPPATYEQYF. CDR3 DNA: TGTGCCAGCAGACCCCCCGCAACCTACGAGCAGTACTTC.

In its sample, this clonotype was seen a few times. J is TRBJ2-3 and V is TRBV5-4, with D perhaps matching TRBD2 (5 bases). Germline loops: CDR1 SGHNT, CDR2 YYREEE (reference sequence). The V end was cut by 0 bases, the J end by 1 base, with 9 bases between. This CDR3 has 15 residues. The CDR3 coding sequence is TGTGCCAGCAGCTTGGCTTGGCGGGGCACAGATACGCAGTATTTT. This translates into CASSLAWRGTDTQYF. Supplemented by reference TRBV5-4 and TRBJ2-3, the full variable domain reads ETGVTQSPTHLIKTRGQQVTLRCSSQSGHNTVSWYQQALGQGPQFIFQYYREEENGRGNFPPRFSGLQFPNYSSELNVNALELDDSALYLCASSLAWRGTDTQYFGPGTRLTVL.

This clonotype was counted a few times. This rearrangement joins TRBV7-8 to TRBJ2-1, with 8 positions matching TRBD1. CDR3 length: 13 residues. The trim removed 5 bases at V and 6 bases at J, leaving 3 bases unmatched. Germline CDR1 reads SGHVS; CDR2 reads FQNEAQ. DNA of the CDR3: TGTGCCAGCAGCGGACAGGGAGTCAATGAGCAGTTCTTC. It yields the protein CASSGQGVNEQFF. The whole variable domain, filled in from reference TRBV7-8 and TRBJ2-1, reads GAGVSQSPRYKVAKRGQDVALRCDPISGHVSLFWYQQALGQGPEFLTYFQNEAQLDKSGLPSDRFFAERPEGSVSTLKIQRTQQEDSAVYLCASSGQGVNEQFFGPGTRLTVL.

This clonotype was counted many times. The chain joins TRBV9 to TRBJ2-3, with D unclear. Trimming pared 0 bases from V and 4 bases from J, leaving 6 bases between. Germline V lookup: CDR1 SGDLS, CDR2 YYNGEE. This CDR3 contains 13 residues. DNA for the CDR3: TGTGCCAGCAGCGTAGGCGGCCCAGATACGCAGTATTTT. Encoded protein: CASSVGGPDTQYF.

The CDR3 here is CASSSSEETQYF. CDR3 DNA: TGTGCCAGCAGTTCATCCGAGGAGACCCAGTACTTC. This sequence joins TRBV12-3 or TRBV12-4 and TRBJ2-5; D call uncertain. Trimming removed 4 bases from V and 5 bases from J, with 8 bases in between. The CDR3 extends over 12 amino acids.

This chain uses TRBV4-1 with TRBJ2-2, with unresolved D. This CDR3 is 15 amino acids long. Germline V gene sequence: CDR1 MGHRA, CDR2 YSYEKL. With 2 bases removed from V and 1 base from J, the gap between germline ends came to 8 bases. CDR3 in amino acids: CASSQMWVNTGELFF. CDR3 coding DNA: TGCGCCAGCAGCCAAATGTGGGTGAACACCGGGGAGCTGTTTTTT.

The table lists this clonotype with a few counts. The V and J genes are TRBV12-3 or TRBV12-4 and TRBJ2-3; D gene ambiguous. This CDR3 is built from 14 residues. Between the trimmed V and J ends, which lost 6 bases and 1 base, there was a span of 11 bases. CDR3 in DNA: TGTGCCAGCAGGTCTGATTCACGCACAGATACGCAGTATTTT. Amino acids: CASRSDSRTDTQYF.

The chain employs TRBV14 and TRBJ2-1; no clear D. This CDR3 is 13 amino acids long. Germline-derived CDR1 and CDR2 are SGHDN and FVKESK. Deletions cut 4 bases from V and 15 bases from J, with 19 bases between. CDR3 nucleotides: TGTGCCAGCAGCCTCGATTCTCTGCGACGGCGGTTCTTC. This sequence encodes CASSLDSLRRRFF.

DNA of the CDR3: TGTGCCACCCTCGGGGGACTCGCCTACGAGCAGTACTTC. It translates to CATLGGLAYEQYF. The V gene is TRBV28, the J gene TRBJ2-7, with D possibly being TRBD2 (6 bases). Germline CDR1 reads MDHEN; CDR2 reads SYDVKM. The CDR3 is 13 residues long. The V end lost 10 bases, the J end lost 2 bases, and 15 bases lay between the germline ends.

CDR3: CASSQEPGLAAETQYF. The CDR3 DNA follows: TGCGCCAGCAGCCAAGAACCGGGACTAGCGGCAGAGACCCAGTACTTC. The rearrangement links TRBV4-1 to TRBJ2-5; 11 bases map to TRBD2. V dropped 0 bases and J dropped 4; count of bases not matched to a gene: 4. The CDR3 covers 16 residues. CDR1 is MGHRA and CDR2 is YSYEKL in the germline V gene.

This clonotype has at least ten counts. This chain links TRBV29-1 with TRBJ2-1, with 7 nucleotides matching TRBD2. In germline, CDR1 is SQVTM, CDR2 ANQGSEA. The V and J ends lost 0 bases and 4 bases, in that order; junction bases with no gene match: 3. CDR3 size: 14 residues. The CDR3 loop reads CSVEDLGLYNEQFF. The CDR3 DNA reads as TGCAGCGTTGAAGATCTGGGACTATACAATGAGCAGTTCTTC.

This clonotype occurred a few times. This chain uses TRBV6-1 with TRBJ2-6; TRBD1 matches at 8 bases. CDR3 length equals 16 residues. Looked up from germline, CDR1 is MNHNS and CDR2 is SASEGT. The junction had 7 bases not matched to a gene; V was cut back by 7 bases and J by 2 bases. The chain's CDR3 is CASTGGEIAGANVLTF. As DNA, the CDR3 is TGTGCCAGCACAGGGGGCGAAATAGCTGGGGCCAACGTCCTGACTTTC.

This chain connects TRBV6-2 or TRBV6-3 to TRBJ1-1; 9 bases match TRBD1. Germline V gene sequence: CDR1 MNHEY, CDR2 SVGEGT. V gave up 6 bases and J gave up 5 bases; unmatched junction bases: 10. The CDR3 length is 15 residues. The CDR3 region has the DNA TGTGCCAGCAGAATAAGGGACAGGGAGCGGACTGAAGCTTTCTTT. This codes for CASRIRDRERTEAFF.

Only a few counts were recorded for this clonotype. V is TRBV12-3 or TRBV12-4 and J is TRBJ1-1, with D possibly matching TRBD1 (5 bases). This CDR3 contains 12 residues. The V end was cut by 8 bases, the J end by 7 bases, with 14 bases between. CDR3 protein: CASGYTQGEAFF. The CDR3 nucleotides are TGTGCCAGCGGCTATACCCAGGGTGAAGCTTTCTTT.

The CDR3 loop is CASSYSNVGRDTEAFF. DNA for the CDR3: TGTGCCAGCAGTTACTCGAATGTCGGGAGAGACACTGAAGCTTTCTTT. V is TRBV6-5 and J is TRBJ1-1; D gene unclear. The germline V gene has CDR1 MNHEY and CDR2 SVGAGI. The CDR3 covers 16 residues. Trimming took 0 bases from V and 3 from J, leaving 14 bases between them.

This clonotype occurred many times. The chain uses TRBV6-1 and TRBJ2-3; 9 bases align to TRBD2. The length of the CDR3 is 15 residues. Germline CDR1 MNHNS, CDR2 SASEGT. Trimming took 2 bases from V and 4 from J; bases not matched to a gene: 4. In nucleotides, the CDR3 is TGTGCCAGCAGTGAAAAATCTAGCGGGGCAGATACGCAGTATTTT. Translating gives CASSEKSSGADTQYF.